A selection of T cell receptor beta chains follows, all from one sample in a study of response to subunit inactivated influenza vaccine. Each CDR3 protein is one row after TCRdb ran MiXCR on the RT-PCR reads. The table lists hundreds of thousands of distinct CDR3 sequences, approximately 24% of them singletons. This sample comprised CD4+ T cells sorted from PBMCs, obtained 4 to 6 days after vaccination. The receptors originated from a man aged 45-65 years who received an inactivated influenza vaccine. Each CDR3 is given with its conserved first and last residue. The D gene is left open where the match is weak. Where a row states a size, it is once, few, many or the class of an expanded clone; other rows omit it.

d_gene: TRBD1
v_gene: TRBV6-1
j_gene: TRBJ2-7
abundance: few
CDR3nt: TGTGCCAGCATGGGGACAGGGGGATCCTACGAGCAGTACTTC
CDR3aa: CASMGTGGSYEQYF

d_gene: -
v_gene: TRBV20-1
j_gene: TRBJ2-2
abundance: many
CDR3nt: TGCAGTGCTAGAGCTTTGGGAAAAGGGGCCGGGGAGCTGTTTTTT
CDR3aa: CSARALGKGAGELFF

d_gene: -
v_gene: TRBV10-2
j_gene: TRBJ2-5
abundance: few
CDR3nt: TGCGCCAGCAGGCGGGTTTCCCAAGAGACCCAGTACTTC
CDR3aa: CASRRVSQETQYF

d_gene: TRBD2
v_gene: TRBV4-2
j_gene: TRBJ2-3
abundance: few
CDR3nt: TGTGCCAGCAGCCACCCACTAGCGGGAGAGGGCACAGATACGCAGTATTTT
CDR3aa: CASSHPLAGEGTDTQYF

d_gene: TRBD1
v_gene: TRBV12-3/TRBV12-4
j_gene: TRBJ1-1
abundance: -
CDR3nt: TGTGCCAGCAGTTTGTCAGGACAGGTCACTGAAGCTTTCTTT
CDR3aa: CASSLSGQVTEAFF

d_gene: -
v_gene: TRBV6-1
j_gene: TRBJ1-5
abundance: -
CDR3nt: TGTGCCAGCACCCAAAGGGCTGGGAATCAGCCCCAGCATTTT
CDR3aa: CASTQRAGNQPQHF

d_gene: -
v_gene: TRBV15
j_gene: TRBJ2-5
abundance: few
CDR3nt: TGTGCCACCAGCAGAGGAGGGTCGGGAGAGACCCAGTACTTC
CDR3aa: CATSRGGSGETQYF

d_gene: -
v_gene: TRBV7-9
j_gene: TRBJ2-2
abundance: few
CDR3nt: TGTGCCAGCAGCTTCCTCCGGGGGACCGGGGAGCTGTTTTTT
CDR3aa: CASSFLRGTGELFF

d_gene: TRBD1
v_gene: TRBV28
j_gene: TRBJ2-7
abundance: -
CDR3nt: TGTGCCAGCAGTTCCAAGTCAGGGGGCCGGAACGAGCAGTACTTC
CDR3aa: CASSSKSGGRNEQYF

d_gene: -
v_gene: TRBV20-1
j_gene: TRBJ1-1
abundance: few
CDR3nt: TGCAGTTCAATGGGGTTGATGAACACTGAAGCTTTCTTT
CDR3aa: CSSMGLMNTEAFF

d_gene: -
v_gene: TRBV6-2/TRBV6-3
j_gene: TRBJ2-7
abundance: few
CDR3nt: TGTGCCAGCAGTTTGACTAGTAAGGAGCAGTACTTC
CDR3aa: CASSLTSKEQYF

d_gene: TRBD1
v_gene: TRBV12-3/TRBV12-4
j_gene: TRBJ1-5
abundance: -
CDR3nt: TGTGCCAGCAGTGATCAGGGGGTCCCCAATCAGCCCCAGCATTTT
CDR3aa: CASSDQGVPNQPQHF

d_gene: -
v_gene: TRBV15
j_gene: TRBJ2-5
abundance: few
CDR3nt: TGTGCCACGAATGGGGCTGTTCAAGAGACCCAGTACTTC
CDR3aa: CATNGAVQETQYF

d_gene: -
v_gene: TRBV7-3
j_gene: TRBJ2-5
abundance: few
CDR3nt: TGTGCCAGCAGTTCCCTTGCCCAAGAGACCCAGTACTTC
CDR3aa: CASSSLAQETQYF

d_gene: TRBD1
v_gene: TRBV24-1
j_gene: TRBJ2-7
abundance: -
CDR3nt: TGTGCCACCGCAGACCCGGACAGGGGAAAAGTACAGCAGGACAGCGAGCAGTACTTC
CDR3aa: CATADPDRGKVQQDSEQYF

d_gene: TRBD1
v_gene: TRBV12-3/TRBV12-4
j_gene: TRBJ1-4
abundance: -
CDR3nt: TGTGCCAGCAGTACAGGGACAGGGGGCAAAAAACTGTTTTTT
CDR3aa: CASSTGTGGKKLFF